This TCR beta chain emerged from a study of T cell repertoires in cytomegalovirus infection. Study at large: Indications came from public TCR beta signatures; they pointed to CMV infection and to a matching HLA type. Study-wide results and caveats: HLA-C-restricted TCR beta clonotypes specific for CMV led the ex vivo response.

Looked up from germline, CDR1 is SEHNR and CDR2 is FQNEAQ (reference sequence). Trimming took 1 base from V and 4 from J, leaving 13 bases between them. This CDR3 has 15 residues. TCRdb independently ran MiXCR on the reads; one entry per CDR3 protein. The sample has more than 500,000 distinct CDR3 sequences, 16% seen once. Note on this clonotype: Its antigen is unidentified.

The sequencing input was CD8+ T cells from PBMCs. V usage is TRBV7-9 and J usage is TRBJ2-5, with D possibly called TRBD1 or TRBD2 (5 bases each). The receptor was isolated from a human donor in good health (CMV status not recorded). Some clones in this sample may be carry-over from other donors' samples. The CDR3 DNA reads as TGTGCCAGCAGCTTAGTAGGGGAACTAGGAGAGACCCAGTACTTC. Translating gives CASSLVGELGETQYF.